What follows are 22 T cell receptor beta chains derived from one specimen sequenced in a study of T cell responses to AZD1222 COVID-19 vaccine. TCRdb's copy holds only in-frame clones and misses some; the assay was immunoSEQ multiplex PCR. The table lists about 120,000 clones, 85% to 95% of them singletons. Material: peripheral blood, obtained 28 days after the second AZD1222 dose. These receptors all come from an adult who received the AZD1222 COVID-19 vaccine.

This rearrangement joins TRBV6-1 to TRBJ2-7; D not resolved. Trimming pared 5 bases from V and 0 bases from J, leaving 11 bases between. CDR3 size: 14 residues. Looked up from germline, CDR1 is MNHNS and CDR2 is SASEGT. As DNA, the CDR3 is TGTGCCAGCAGTTGGAAGAGGAGCTCCTACGAGCAGTACTTC. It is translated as CASSWKRSSYEQYF.

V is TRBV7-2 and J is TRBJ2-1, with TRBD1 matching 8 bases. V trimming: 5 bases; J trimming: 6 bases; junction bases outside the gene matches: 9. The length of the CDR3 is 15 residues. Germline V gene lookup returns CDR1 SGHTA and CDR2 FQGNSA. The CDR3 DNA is TGTGCCAGCAGCCCCCAGACAGGGGCAGGCAATGAGCAGTTCTTC. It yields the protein CASSPQTGAGNEQFF.

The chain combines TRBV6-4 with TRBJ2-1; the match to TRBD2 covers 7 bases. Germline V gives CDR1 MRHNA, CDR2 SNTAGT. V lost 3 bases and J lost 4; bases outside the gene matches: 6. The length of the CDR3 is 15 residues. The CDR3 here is CASSDFAGEYNEQFF. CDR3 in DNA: TGTGCCAGCAGTGATTTCGCGGGAGAGTACAATGAGCAGTTCTTC.

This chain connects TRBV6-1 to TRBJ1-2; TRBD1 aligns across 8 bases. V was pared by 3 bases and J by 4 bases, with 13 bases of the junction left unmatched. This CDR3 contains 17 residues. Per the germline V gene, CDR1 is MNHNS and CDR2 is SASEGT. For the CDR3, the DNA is TGTGCCAGCAGTGACCGCCGGACAGGGACCGTCGGCTATGGCTACACCTTC. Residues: CASSDRRTGTVGYGYTF.

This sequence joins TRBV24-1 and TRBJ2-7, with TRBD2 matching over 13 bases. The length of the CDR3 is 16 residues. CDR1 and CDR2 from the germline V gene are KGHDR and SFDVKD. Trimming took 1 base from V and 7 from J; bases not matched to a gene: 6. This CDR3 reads CATSDLLAGGPGEQYF. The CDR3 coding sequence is TGTGCCACCAGTGATTTACTAGCGGGAGGGCCGGGAGAGCAGTACTTC.

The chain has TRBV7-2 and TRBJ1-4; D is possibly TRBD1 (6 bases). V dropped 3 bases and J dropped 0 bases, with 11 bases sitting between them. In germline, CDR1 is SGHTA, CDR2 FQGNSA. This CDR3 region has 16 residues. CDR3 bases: TGTGCCAGCAGCTTCAGGGGCCTTGCAACTAATGAAAAACTGTTTTTT. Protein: CASSFRGLATNEKLFF.

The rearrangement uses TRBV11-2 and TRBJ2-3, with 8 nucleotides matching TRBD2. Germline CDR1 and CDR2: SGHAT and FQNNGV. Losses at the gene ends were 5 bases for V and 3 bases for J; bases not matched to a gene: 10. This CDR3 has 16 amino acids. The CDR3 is CASSRGSSGGTDTQYF. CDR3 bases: TGTGCCAGCAGCCGAGGGTCCAGCGGGGGTACAGATACGCAGTATTTT.

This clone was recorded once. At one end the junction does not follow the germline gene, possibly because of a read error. CDR3 amino acids: CASREGTGGGITGELFF. The CDR3 DNA reads as TGTGCCAGCAGGGAAGGTACAGGGGGCGGAATCACCGGGGAGCTGTTTTTT. The V call is TRBV2, the J call TRBJ2-2; TRBD1 matches at 9 bases. Germline V gene data show CDR1 as SNHLY and CDR2 as FYNNEI. The CDR3 is 17 residues long.

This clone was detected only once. CDR3 loop: CASSPRVFLATEAFF. The CDR3 DNA sequence: TGTGCCAGCAGCCCGCGGGTCTTTCTGGCGACTGAAGCTTTCTTT. This chain joins TRBV7-9 and TRBJ1-1; D not certain. The ends were cut back, 5 bases at V and 5 bases at J, with 18 bases in the middle. CDR1 and CDR2 from the germline V gene are SEHNR and FQNEAQ (reference sequence). This CDR3 is built from 15 residues.

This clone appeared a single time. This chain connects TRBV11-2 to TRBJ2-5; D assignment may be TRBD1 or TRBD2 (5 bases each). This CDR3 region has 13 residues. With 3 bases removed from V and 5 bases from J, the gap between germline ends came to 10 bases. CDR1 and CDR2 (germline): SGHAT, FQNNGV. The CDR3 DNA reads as TGTGCCAGCAGCTTTGGGGGTCGGGAGACCCAGTACTTC. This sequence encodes CASSFGGRETQYF.

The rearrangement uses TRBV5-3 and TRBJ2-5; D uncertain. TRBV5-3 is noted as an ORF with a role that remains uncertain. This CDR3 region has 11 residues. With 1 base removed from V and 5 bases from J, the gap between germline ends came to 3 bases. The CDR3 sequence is CARSLQETQYF. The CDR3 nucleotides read TGTGCCAGAAGCTTGCAGGAGACCCAGTACTTC.

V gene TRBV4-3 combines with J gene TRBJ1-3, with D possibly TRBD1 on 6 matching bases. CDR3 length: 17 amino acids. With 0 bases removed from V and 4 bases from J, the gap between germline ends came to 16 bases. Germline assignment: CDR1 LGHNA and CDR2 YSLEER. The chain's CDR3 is CASSQDGTPSAGNTIYF. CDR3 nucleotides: TGCGCCAGCAGCCAAGATGGGACACCCAGCGCCGGAAACACCATATATTTT.

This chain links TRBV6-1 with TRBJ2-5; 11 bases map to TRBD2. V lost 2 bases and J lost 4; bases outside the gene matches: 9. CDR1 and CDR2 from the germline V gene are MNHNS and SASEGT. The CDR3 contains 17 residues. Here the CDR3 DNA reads TGTGCCAGCAGTGAAATATTCGGGACTAGCGGAGGAGAGACCCAGTACTTC. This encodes CASSEIFGTSGGETQYF.

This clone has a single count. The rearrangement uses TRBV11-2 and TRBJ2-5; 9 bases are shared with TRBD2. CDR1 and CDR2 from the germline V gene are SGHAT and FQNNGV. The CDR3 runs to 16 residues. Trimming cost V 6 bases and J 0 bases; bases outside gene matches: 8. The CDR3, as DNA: TGTGCCAGCAGACTAGGGACTAGCAGATACCAAGAGACCCAGTACTTC. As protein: CASRLGTSRYQETQYF.

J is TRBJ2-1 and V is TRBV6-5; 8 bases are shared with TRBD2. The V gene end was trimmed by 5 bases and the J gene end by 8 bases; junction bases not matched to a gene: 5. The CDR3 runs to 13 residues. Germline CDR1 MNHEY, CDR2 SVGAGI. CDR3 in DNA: TGTGCCAGCAGTAAGCGGGAGTGGGATGAGCAGTTCTTC. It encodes CASSKREWDEQFF.

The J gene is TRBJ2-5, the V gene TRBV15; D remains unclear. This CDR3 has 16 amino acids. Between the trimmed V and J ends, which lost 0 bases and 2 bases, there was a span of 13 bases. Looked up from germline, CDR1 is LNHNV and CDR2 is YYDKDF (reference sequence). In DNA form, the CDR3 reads TGTGCCACCAGCAGAGAGGGAAACCTTCTTCAAGAGACCCAGTACTTC. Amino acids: CATSREGNLLQETQYF.

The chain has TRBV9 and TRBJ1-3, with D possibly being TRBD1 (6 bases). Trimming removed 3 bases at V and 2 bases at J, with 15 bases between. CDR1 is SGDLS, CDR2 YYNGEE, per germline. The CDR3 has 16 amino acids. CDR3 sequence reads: CASSASWGPTGNTIYF. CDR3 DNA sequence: TGTGCCAGCAGCGCATCCTGGGGGCCAACTGGAAACACCATATATTTT.

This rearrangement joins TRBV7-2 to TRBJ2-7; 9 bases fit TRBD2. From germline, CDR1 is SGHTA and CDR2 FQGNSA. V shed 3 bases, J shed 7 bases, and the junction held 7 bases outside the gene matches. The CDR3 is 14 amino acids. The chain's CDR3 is CASSLTREGGEQYF. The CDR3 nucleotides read TGTGCCAGCAGCTTGACGCGGGAGGGGGGGGAGCAGTACTTC.

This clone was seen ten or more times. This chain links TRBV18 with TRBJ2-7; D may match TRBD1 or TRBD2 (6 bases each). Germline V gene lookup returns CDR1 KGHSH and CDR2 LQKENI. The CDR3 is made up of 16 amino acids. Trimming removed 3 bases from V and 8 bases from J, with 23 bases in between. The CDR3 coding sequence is TGTGCCAGCTCACCCGCTCCTGAAGGGGGGTCGACGAAGCAGTACTTC. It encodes CASSPAPEGGSTKQYF.

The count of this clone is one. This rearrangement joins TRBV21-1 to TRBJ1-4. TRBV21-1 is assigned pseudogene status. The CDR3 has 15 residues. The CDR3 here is CASSKERATNEKLFF. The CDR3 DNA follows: TGTGCCAGCAGCAAAGAGAGGGCAACTAATGAAAAACTGTTTTTT.

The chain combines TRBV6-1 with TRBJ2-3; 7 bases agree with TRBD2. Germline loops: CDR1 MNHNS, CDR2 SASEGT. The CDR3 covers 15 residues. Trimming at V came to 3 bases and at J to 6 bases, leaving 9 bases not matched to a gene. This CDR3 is CASSDSTWGGDTQYF. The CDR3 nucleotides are TGTGCCAGCAGTGATTCAACCTGGGGGGGGGATACGCAGTATTTT.

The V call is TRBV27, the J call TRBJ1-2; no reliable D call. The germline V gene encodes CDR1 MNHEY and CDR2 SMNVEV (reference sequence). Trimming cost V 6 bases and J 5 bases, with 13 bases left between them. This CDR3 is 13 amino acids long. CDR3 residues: CASSSTPRYGYTF. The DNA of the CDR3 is TGTGCCAGCAGCAGCACCCCACGGTATGGCTACACCTTC.